A single sample is the source of the 22 T cell receptor beta chains below, sequenced in a study of blood T cell repertoires in COVID-19. Sequencing used immunoSEQ multiplex PCR; TCRdb keeps in-frame clones, though not all of them. The sample contains a few hundred thousand clones, around four fifths of which appear only once. The material sequenced was PBMCs or T cells enriched from blood (not recorded which). These receptors all come from a man aged 40-55 years who had recovered from COVID-19.

CDR3 bases: TGTGCCAGCAGTTACCGGGGACTAGCGGGAGGAACAGATACGCAGTATTTT. It is translated as CASSYRGLAGGTDTQYF. The rearrangement joins TRBV6-2 or TRBV6-3 to TRBJ2-3, with 15 nucleotides matching TRBD2. CDR1 and CDR2 from the germline V gene are MNHEY and SVGEGT. The CDR3 length is 17 residues. After removal of 2 bases from V and 3 bases from J, the junction contained 3 bases not matched to a gene.

The V and J genes are TRBV19 and TRBJ2-3; D is uncertain. Germline V gene lookup returns CDR1 LNHDA and CDR2 SQIVND (reference sequence). The CDR3 runs to 11 residues. V was cut by 5 bases and J by 4 bases, with 4 bases left in between. This CDR3 reads CASSQADTQYF. The CDR3 DNA reads TGTGCCAGTAGTCAGGCAGATACGCAGTATTTT.

In the case of this clone: This may arise from a read error, as a much more abundant clone is one base away. Other DNA variants within this sample encode the same CDR3. The chain combines TRBV14 with TRBJ2-4; D perhaps matches TRBD2 (5 bases). Germline V gene data show CDR1 as SGHDN and CDR2 as FVKESK. V gave up 1 base and J gave up 1 base, with 5 bases separating them. The CDR3 extends over 14 amino acids. Here the CDR3 reads CASSQAGAKNIQYF. The CDR3 DNA reads as TGTGCCAGCAGCCAAGCGGGGGCCAAAAACATTCAGTACTTC.

The V and J genes are TRBV5-8 and TRBJ1-1, with 8 positions matching TRBD1. The CDR3 length is 17 residues. The V segment lost 3 bases and the J segment 3 bases; nucleotides outside the gene matches: 13. From germline, CDR1 is SGHTS and CDR2 YDEGEE. CDR3 coding DNA: TGTGCCAGCAGCTCGAGAAGGACAGGGAAGGGGGACACTGAAGCTTTCTTT. It encodes CASSSRRTGKGDTEAFF.

This sequence joins TRBV12-5 and TRBJ2-7, with 9 bases that match TRBD2. Germline trimming cut 6 bases from V and 0 bases from J; bases unmatched to any gene: 6. CDR3 size: 15 residues. Per the germline V gene, CDR1 is LGHNT and CDR2 is FRNRAP. Here the CDR3 DNA reads TGTGCTAGTGGCCTTGAGCGGGGGGACTCCTACGAGCAGTACTTC. Its translation: CASGLERGDSYEQYF.

V usage is TRBV5-6 and J usage is TRBJ2-1; D possibly corresponds to TRBD2 (6 bases). In germline, CDR1 is SGHDT, CDR2 YYEEEE. CDR3 length equals 17 residues. Trimming removed 0 bases from V and 5 bases from J, with 18 bases in between. The CDR3 loop reads CASSLENERAANNEQFF. CDR3 in DNA: TGTGCCAGCAGCTTGGAGAATGAGCGGGCGGCGAACAATGAGCAGTTCTTC.

The chain employs TRBV29-1 and TRBJ2-1; D not resolved. V lost 4 bases to trimming and J lost 7 bases, with 8 bases between them. Germline assignment: CDR1 SQVTM and CDR2 ANQGSEA. This CDR3 contains 11 residues. The CDR3 bases are TGCAGCGTTGGTCTTGTAAATGAGCAGTTCTTC. Protein sequence: CSVGLVNEQFF.

As to this clone: A read error may produce the germline difference seen at one junction end. J is TRBJ1-3 and V is TRBV12-3 or TRBV12-4, with D possibly being TRBD1 (5 bases). This CDR3 region has 12 residues. The CDR3: CASSFSIQGIGF. The CDR3 DNA sequence: TGTGCCAGCAGTTTTTCTATCCAGGGTATAGGGTTT.

This chain uses TRBV13 with TRBJ2-5; 7 bases map to TRBD1. From germline, CDR1 is PRHDT and CDR2 FYEKMQ (reference sequence). V lost 5 bases, J lost 5 bases, and 17 bases stayed unmatched. The CDR3 extends over 17 amino acids. The CDR3 is CASSPTLEGALKETQYF. The DNA for the CDR3 is TGTGCCAGCAGCCCCACCTTAGAGGGGGCGCTGAAGGAGACCCAGTACTTC. The whole variable domain, remainder taken from reference TRBV13 and TRBJ2-5, is AAGVIQSPRHLIKEKRETATLKCYPIPRHDTVYWYQQGPGQDPQFLISFYEKMQSDKGSIPDRFSAQQFSDYHSELNMSSLELGDSALYFCASSPTLEGALKETQYFGPGTRLLVL.

The chain uses TRBV14 and TRBJ1-4, with 8 nucleotides matching TRBD1. V trimming: 0 bases; J trimming: 4 bases; junction bases outside the gene matches: 4. The CDR3 runs to 16 residues. Germline values: CDR1 SGHDN, CDR2 FVKESK. CDR3 amino acids: CASSQDPDRVNEKLFF. CDR3 DNA: TGTGCCAGCAGCCAAGATCCGGACAGGGTTAATGAAAAACTGTTTTTT.

The chain recombines TRBV4-2 with TRBJ2-3; 13 bases align to TRBD2. The CDR3 consists of 19 residues. Germline-derived CDR1 and CDR2 are LGHNA and YNFKEQ. V shed 5 bases, J shed 1 base, and the junction held 12 bases outside the gene matches. CDR3 sequence reads: CASSDGTSGDLWGTDTQYF. The CDR3 coding sequence is TGTGCCAGCAGCGACGGGACTAGCGGGGACCTGTGGGGCACAGATACGCAGTATTTT.

This chain connects TRBV24-1 to TRBJ2-1; 12 bases match TRBD2. The ends lost 1 base at V and 5 bases at J; junction bases unmatched: 2. The CDR3 has 16 residues. Germline CDR1 KGHDR, CDR2 SFDVKD. CDR3 in amino acids: CATSDFGLAGNNEQFF. CDR3 in DNA: TGTGCCACCAGTGATTTCGGACTAGCGGGAAACAATGAGCAGTTCTTC.

The chain is built from TRBV4-2 and TRBJ2-2, with 7 positions matching TRBD2. Germline V gene data show CDR1 as LGHNA and CDR2 as YNFKEQ. The CDR3 has 16 residues. J lost 0 bases, V lost 4 bases, and 5 bases had no gene match. The DNA for the CDR3 is TGTGCCAGCAGCCCCCGCCGGGGGGCGAACACCGGGGAGCTGTTTTTT. This translates into CASSPRRGANTGELFF.

The gene calls are TRBV6-5 and TRBJ2-3; tentatively, D is TRBD2 (5 bases). CDR1 and CDR2 from the germline V gene are MNHEY and SVGAGI. The CDR3 runs 12 residues. V was cut by 7 bases and J by 5 bases, with 10 bases left in between. CDR3 amino acids: CASMTGKDTQYF. CDR3 sequence (DNA): TGTGCCAGCATGACGGGGAAAGATACGCAGTATTTT.

This clone was found a few times. The CDR3, as DNA: TGTGCCAGCAGCCGAACCGAGATTTCCTACAATGAGCAGTTCTTC. It yields the protein CASSRTEISYNEQFF. This chain connects TRBV7-8 to TRBJ2-1; D is unresolved. The CDR3 runs to 15 residues. Trimming stripped 5 bases from V and 1 base from J, with 12 bases between. Germline CDR1 is SGHVS and CDR2 is FQNEAQ. The full variable domain, rest sourced from reference TRBV7-8 and TRBJ2-1, is GAGVSQSPRYKVAKRGQDVALRCDPISGHVSLFWYQQALGQGPEFLTYFQNEAQLDKSGLPSDRFFAERPEGSVSTLKIQRTQQEDSAVYLCASSRTEISYNEQFFGPGTRLTVL.

The chain has TRBV27 and TRBJ1-2; a possible D gene is TRBD1 (5 bases). Germline V lookup: CDR1 MNHEY, CDR2 SMNVEV (reference sequence). The V end lost 6 bases, the J end lost 8 bases, and 16 bases lay between the germline ends. This CDR3 spans 13 amino acids. CDR3 sequence reads: CASRRTGGRGYTF. DNA for the CDR3: TGTGCCAGCAGAAGGACGGGGGGGAGAGGCTACACCTTC.

This chain uses TRBV7-8 with TRBJ1-1, with D hard to call. V gave up 5 bases and J gave up 0 bases, with 10 bases separating them. The CDR3 sequence is 14 residues long. The germline CDR1 and CDR2 sequences are SGHVS and FQNEAQ. The CDR3 nucleotides are TGTGCCAGCAGCCTCGACACAATGAACACTGAAGCTTTCTTT. Translation gives CASSLDTMNTEAFF.

This chain links TRBV29-1 with TRBJ2-7; 10 nucleotides match TRBD1. Germline assignment: CDR1 SQVTM and CDR2 ANQGSEA. This CDR3 region has 14 residues. J was trimmed by 1 base and V by 6 bases; bases with no gene match: 6. CDR3 sequence reads: CSVSGTGVSYEQYF. The CDR3, as DNA: TGCAGCGTCTCCGGGACAGGGGTTTCCTACGAGCAGTACTTC.

CDR3 DNA sequence: TGTGCCAGCAGTTTAGGAGGGGGCAGCTATGGCTACACCTTC. Amino acids: CASSLGGGSYGYTF. This sequence joins TRBV27 and TRBJ1-2, with 7 bases lining up with TRBD1. CDR3 length: 14 amino acids. Germline V lookup: CDR1 MNHEY, CDR2 SMNVEV (reference sequence). The V and J ends lost 2 bases and 4 bases, in that order; junction bases with no gene match: 4.

The table lists this clone with a few counts. The rearrangement joins TRBV5-6 to TRBJ1-2; D unresolved. V was cut by 0 bases and J by 8 bases, with 17 bases left in between. The CDR3 totals 15 residues. CDR1 and CDR2 from the germline V gene are SGHDT and YYEEEE. The CDR3 nucleotides read TGTGCCAGCAGCTTGGGCACGGTCTCCTCGGGAGGCTACACCTTC. Protein product: CASSLGTVSSGGYTF.

This clone was counted once. The V gene is TRBV5-1, the J gene TRBJ2-5; possible D gene TRBD1, 6 bases. The V end lost 2 bases, the J end lost 4 bases, and 9 bases lay between the germline ends. Germline CDR1 SGHRS, CDR2 YFSETQ. The CDR3 runs 13 residues. CDR3 residues: CASSFHRVETQYF. The CDR3 coding sequence is TGCGCCAGCAGCTTTCACAGGGTAGAGACCCAGTACTTC.

The rearrangement links TRBV2 to TRBJ2-2, with D unresolved. V lost 5 bases to trimming and J lost 4 bases, with 8 bases between them. The CDR3 consists of 13 residues. CDR1 is SNHLY and CDR2 is FYNNEI in the germline V gene. For the CDR3, the DNA is TGTGCCAGCAGTCTCTACCTCACCGGGGAGCTGTTTTTT. Residues: CASSLYLTGELFF.